This T cell receptor beta chain was sequenced during a study of T cell responses to AZD1222 COVID-19 vaccine. Assay used: immunoSEQ multiplex PCR; TCRdb lists only in-frame clones, some missing. The sample has about 140,000 clones, 88% seen once. Germline loops: CDR1 MDHEN, CDR2 SYDVKM. The CDR3 spans 15 residues. Trimming stripped 4 bases from V and 4 bases from J, with 13 bases between. Study-wide points: Repertoire collection took place solely once the T cell response had peaked. Vaccination with two AZD1222 doses was followed by a rise in Spike-specific TCR breadth and depth.

Points on this clone: Its specificity is not known.

This chain links TRBV28 with TRBJ2-2, with D maybe TRBD2 (5 bases). The clonotype originates from an adult who received the MenACWY meningococcal vaccine as a control. The material was peripheral blood, obtained 28 days after the second dose of the MenACWY control vaccine. The CDR3 sequence: CASSYWAGRTGELFF. The CDR3 bases are TGTGCCAGCAGTTATTGGGCGGGCCGCACCGGGGAGCTGTTTTTT. Full variable domain (missing parts from reference TRBV28 and TRBJ2-2): DVKVTQSSRYLVKRTGEKVFLECVQDMDHENMFWYRQDPGLGLRLIYFSYDVKMKEKGDIPEGYSVSREKKERFSLILESASTNQTSMYLCASSYWAGRTGELFFGEGSRLTVL.